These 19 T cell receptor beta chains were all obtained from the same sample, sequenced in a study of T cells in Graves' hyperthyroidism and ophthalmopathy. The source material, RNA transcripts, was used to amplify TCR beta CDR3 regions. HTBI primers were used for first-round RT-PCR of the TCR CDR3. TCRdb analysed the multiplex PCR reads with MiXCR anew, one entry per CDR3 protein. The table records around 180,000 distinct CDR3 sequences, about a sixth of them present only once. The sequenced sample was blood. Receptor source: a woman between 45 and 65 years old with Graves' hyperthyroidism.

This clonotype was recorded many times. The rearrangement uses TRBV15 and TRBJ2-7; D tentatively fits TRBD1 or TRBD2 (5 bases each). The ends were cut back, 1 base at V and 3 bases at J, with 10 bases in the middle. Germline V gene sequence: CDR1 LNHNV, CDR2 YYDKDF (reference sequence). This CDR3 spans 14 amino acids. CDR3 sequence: CATSRGGVIYEQYF. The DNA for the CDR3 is TGTGCCACCAGCAGAGGAGGGGTCATCTACGAGCAGTACTTC.

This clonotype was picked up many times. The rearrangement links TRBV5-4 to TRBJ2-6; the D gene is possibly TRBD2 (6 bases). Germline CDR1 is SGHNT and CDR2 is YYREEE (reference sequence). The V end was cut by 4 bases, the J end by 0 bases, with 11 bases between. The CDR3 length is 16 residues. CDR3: CASSRGGRSGANVLTF. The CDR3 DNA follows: TGTGCCAGCAGCCGCGGAGGGCGCTCTGGGGCCAACGTCCTGACTTTC.

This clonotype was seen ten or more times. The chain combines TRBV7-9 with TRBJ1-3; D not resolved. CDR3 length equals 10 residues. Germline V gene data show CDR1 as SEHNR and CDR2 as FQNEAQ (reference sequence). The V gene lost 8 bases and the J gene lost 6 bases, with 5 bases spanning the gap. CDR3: CASALNTIYF. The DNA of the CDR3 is TGTGCCAGCGCCCTAAACACCATATATTTT.

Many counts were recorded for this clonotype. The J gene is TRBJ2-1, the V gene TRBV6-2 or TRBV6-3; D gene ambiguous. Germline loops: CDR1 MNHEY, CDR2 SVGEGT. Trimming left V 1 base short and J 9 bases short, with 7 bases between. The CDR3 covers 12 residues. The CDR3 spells CASSYLYGEQFF. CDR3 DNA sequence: TGTGCCAGCAGTTACTTGTATGGTGAGCAGTTCTTC.

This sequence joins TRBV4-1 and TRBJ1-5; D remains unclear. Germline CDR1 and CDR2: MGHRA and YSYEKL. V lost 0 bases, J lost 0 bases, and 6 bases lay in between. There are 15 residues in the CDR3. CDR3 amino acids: CASSQEHYSNQPQHF. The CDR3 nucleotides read TGCGCCAGCAGCCAAGAGCACTATAGCAATCAGCCCCAGCATTTT.

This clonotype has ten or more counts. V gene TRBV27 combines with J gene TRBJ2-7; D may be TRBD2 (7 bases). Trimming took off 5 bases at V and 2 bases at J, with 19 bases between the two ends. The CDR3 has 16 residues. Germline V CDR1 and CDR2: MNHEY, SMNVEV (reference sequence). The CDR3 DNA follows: TGTGCCAGCAGTCACCCACGGGGGGCGCAACCCTACGAGCAGTACTTC. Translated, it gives CASSHPRGAQPYEQYF.

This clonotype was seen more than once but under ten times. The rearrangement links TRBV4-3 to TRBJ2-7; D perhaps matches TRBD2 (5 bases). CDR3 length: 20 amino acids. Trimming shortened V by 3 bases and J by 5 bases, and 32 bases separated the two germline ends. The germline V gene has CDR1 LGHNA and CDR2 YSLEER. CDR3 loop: CASSHQIGVEVQLPGNEQYF. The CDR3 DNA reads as TGCGCCAGCAGCCACCAAATCGGGGTGGAGGTGCAGTTGCCGGGGAACGAGCAGTACTTC.

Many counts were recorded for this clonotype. The CDR3, as DNA: TGTGCCAGCAGTGAACATTCTGGGGCGCGGAGCTACGAGCAGTACTTC. Amino acids: CASSEHSGARSYEQYF. The chain links TRBV6-1 to TRBJ2-7; a possible D gene is TRBD1 (5 bases). Trimming left V 2 bases short and J 3 bases short, with 17 bases between. The germline CDR1 and CDR2 sequences are MNHNS and SASEGT. CDR3 size: 16 residues.

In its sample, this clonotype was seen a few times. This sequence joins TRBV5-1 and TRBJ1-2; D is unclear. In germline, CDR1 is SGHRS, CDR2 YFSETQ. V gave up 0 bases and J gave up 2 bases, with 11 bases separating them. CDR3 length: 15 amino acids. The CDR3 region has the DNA TGCGCCAGCAGCTTGGCGGCCAGGCCAAACTATGGCTACACCTTC. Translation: CASSLAARPNYGYTF.

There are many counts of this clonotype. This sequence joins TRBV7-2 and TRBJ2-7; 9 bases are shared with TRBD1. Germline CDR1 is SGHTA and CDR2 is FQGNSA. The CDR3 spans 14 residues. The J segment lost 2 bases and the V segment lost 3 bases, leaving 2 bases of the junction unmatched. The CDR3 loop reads CASSLRQGAYEQYF. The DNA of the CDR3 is TGTGCCAGCAGCTTGCGACAGGGGGCCTACGAGCAGTACTTC.

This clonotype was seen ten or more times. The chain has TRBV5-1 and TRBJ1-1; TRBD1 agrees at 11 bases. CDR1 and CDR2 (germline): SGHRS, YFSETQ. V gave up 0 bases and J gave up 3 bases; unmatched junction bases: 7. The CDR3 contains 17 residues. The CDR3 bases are TGCGCCAGCAGCTTGGGTGGGACAGGGGGTTGGTACACTGAAGCTTTCTTT. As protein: CASSLGGTGGWYTEAFF.

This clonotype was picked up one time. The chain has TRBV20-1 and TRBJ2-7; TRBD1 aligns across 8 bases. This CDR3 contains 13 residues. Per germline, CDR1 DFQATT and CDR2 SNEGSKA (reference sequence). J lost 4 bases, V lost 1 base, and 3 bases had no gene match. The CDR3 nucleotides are TGCAGTGCTAGAGGGGGACAGGAGTACGAGCAGTACTTC. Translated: CSARGGQEYEQYF.

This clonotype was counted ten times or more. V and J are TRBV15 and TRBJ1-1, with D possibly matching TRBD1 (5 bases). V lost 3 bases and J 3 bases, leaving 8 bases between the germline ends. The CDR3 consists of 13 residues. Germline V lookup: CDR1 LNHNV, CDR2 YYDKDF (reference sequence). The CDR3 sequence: CATSSRVHTEAFF. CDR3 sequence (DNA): TGTGCCACCAGCAGCAGGGTCCACACTGAAGCTTTCTTT.

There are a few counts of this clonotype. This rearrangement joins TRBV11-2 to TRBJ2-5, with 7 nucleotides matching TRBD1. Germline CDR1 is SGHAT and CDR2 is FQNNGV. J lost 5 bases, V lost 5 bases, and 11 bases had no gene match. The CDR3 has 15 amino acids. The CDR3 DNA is TGTGCCAGCAGCCCAGGAGACAGGGCGAGGGAGACCCAGTACTTC. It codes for CASSPGDRARETQYF.

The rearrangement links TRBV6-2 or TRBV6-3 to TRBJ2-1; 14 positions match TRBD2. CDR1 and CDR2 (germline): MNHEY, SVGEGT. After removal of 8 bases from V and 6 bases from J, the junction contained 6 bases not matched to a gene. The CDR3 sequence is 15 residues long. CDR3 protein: CASALGLAGVNEQFF. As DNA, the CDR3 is TGTGCCAGCGCGTTGGGACTAGCGGGGGTCAATGAGCAGTTCTTC.

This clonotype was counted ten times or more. The CDR3 DNA reads as TGTGCCAGCAGCTTCTACGAGCAGTACTTC. Translating it yields CASSFYEQYF. This chain links TRBV5-6 with TRBJ2-7; D remains ambiguous. The CDR3 sequence is 10 residues long. Germline CDR1 SGHDT, CDR2 YYEEEE. V dropped 2 bases and J dropped 3 bases, with 0 bases sitting between them.

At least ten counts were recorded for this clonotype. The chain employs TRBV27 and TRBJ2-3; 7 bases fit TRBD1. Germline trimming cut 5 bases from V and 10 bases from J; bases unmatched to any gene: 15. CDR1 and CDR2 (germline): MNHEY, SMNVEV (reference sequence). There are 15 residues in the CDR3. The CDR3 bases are TGTGCCAGCAGTCGACAGGGCCGGGCTTTTATGGCGCAGTATTTT. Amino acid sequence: CASSRQGRAFMAQYF.

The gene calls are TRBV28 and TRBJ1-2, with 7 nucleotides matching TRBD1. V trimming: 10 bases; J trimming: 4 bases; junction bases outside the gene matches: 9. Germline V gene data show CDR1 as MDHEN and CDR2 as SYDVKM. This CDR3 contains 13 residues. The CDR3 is CATQGQTLYGYTF. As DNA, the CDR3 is TGTGCCACTCAGGGACAGACCCTCTATGGCTACACCTTC.

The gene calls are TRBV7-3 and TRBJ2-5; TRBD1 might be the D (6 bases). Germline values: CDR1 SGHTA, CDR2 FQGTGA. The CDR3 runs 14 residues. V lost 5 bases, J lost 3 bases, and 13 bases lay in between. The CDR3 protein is CASSPKGEKETQYF. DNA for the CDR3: TGTGCCAGCAGCCCAAAGGGGGAAAAAGAGACCCAGTACTTC.